The T cell receptor beta chain described here comes from a study of cytomegalovirus exposure and HLA in healthy donors. Only a few counts were recorded for this clone. Its antigen is unknown. Use of 60 Vbeta and 13 Jbeta primers characterized the PCR. Method: immunoSEQ multiplex PCR; TCRdb's copy keeps in-frame clones and lacks some. The table has 90,000 to 150,000 clones, nearly 80% seen once; the top ten hold roughly 3.5%. The CDR3 is made up of 15 amino acids. The junction had 5 bases not matched to a gene; V was cut back by 3 bases and J by 0 bases. Germline-derived CDR1 and CDR2 are SNHLY and FYNNEI. Findings and limits, study-wide: Across donors, sequencing depth was assumed by presence/absence analyses to be roughly uniform. A later analysis found that most CMV-associated TCR beta chains appeared HLA-restricted. Most TCR sequences were seen very rarely across donors, but some public TCRs occurred in many. According to an earlier analysis, most TCR beta V segments yielded productive rearrangements about 90% or about 30% of the time.

The sample consisted of PBMCs. The chain is built from TRBV2 and TRBJ2-7, with 7 bases aligning to TRBD1. The sequence derives from a woman in her thirties in good health and CMV-seropositive. The CDR3, as DNA: TGTGCCAGCAGTGAGACCGGGACAGTCTCCTACGAGCAGTACTTC. Its protein is CASSETGTVSYEQYF.